The T cell receptor beta chain described here comes from a study of blood T cell repertoires in COVID-19. Study-level background: Acute and convalescent COVID-19 samples came from the United States, Italy and Spain.

Sequencing used immunoSEQ multiplex PCR; TCRdb keeps in-frame clones, though not all of them. The data hold approximately 120,000 clones, with 80% to 85% observed a single time. Germline loops: CDR1 LNHDA, CDR2 SQIVND (reference sequence). Trimming pared 11 bases from V and 6 bases from J, leaving 18 bases between. The CDR3 has 13 residues. Sequencing was carried out using peripheral blood. This sequence was found in a woman in her 50s with acute or convalescent COVID-19. The V gene is TRBV19, the J gene TRBJ2-3; D is perhaps TRBD1 (5 bases). For the CDR3, the DNA is TGTGCCTCGGCCGCAGGGCAGACCGATACGCAGTATTTT. This gives the protein CASAAGQTDTQYF.